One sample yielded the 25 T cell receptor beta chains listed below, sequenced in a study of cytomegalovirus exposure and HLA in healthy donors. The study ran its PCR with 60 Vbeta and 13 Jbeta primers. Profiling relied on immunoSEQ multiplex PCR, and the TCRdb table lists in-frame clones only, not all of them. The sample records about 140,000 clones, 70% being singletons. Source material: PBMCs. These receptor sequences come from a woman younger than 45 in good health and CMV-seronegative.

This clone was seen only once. The CDR3 coding sequence is TGTGCCAGTGGGACTCTCCTCCAAGCTTTCTTT. Its translation: CASGTLLQAFF. The genes are TRBV19 and TRBJ1-1; tentatively, D is TRBD1 (5 bases). From germline, CDR1 is LNHDA and CDR2 SQIVND (reference sequence). The V end lost 8 bases, the J end lost 9 bases, and 13 bases lay between the germline ends. CDR3 size: 11 residues.

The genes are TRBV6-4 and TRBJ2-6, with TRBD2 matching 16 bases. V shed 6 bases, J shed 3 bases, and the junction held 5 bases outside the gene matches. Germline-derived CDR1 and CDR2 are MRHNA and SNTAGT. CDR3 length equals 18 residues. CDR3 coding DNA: TGTGCCAGCAGGGGGGGACTAGCGGGAGGGCATGGGGCCAACGTCCTGACTTTC. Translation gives CASRGGLAGGHGANVLTF.

This CDR3 is CASSPTGIEQFF. The DNA for the CDR3 is TGTGCCAGCAGCCCCACCGGTATTGAGCAGTTCTTC. The rearrangement joins TRBV7-2 to TRBJ2-1; D gene unclear. V lost 5 bases to trimming and J lost 9 bases, with 11 bases between them. CDR1 is SGHTA and CDR2 is FQGNSA in the germline V gene. There are 12 residues in the CDR3.

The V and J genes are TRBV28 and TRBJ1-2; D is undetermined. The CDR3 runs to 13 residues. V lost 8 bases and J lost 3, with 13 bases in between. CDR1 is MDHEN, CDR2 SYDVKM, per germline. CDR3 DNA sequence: TGTGCCAGCCGTCCCGCGGTAGACTATGGCTACACCTTC. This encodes CASRPAVDYGYTF.

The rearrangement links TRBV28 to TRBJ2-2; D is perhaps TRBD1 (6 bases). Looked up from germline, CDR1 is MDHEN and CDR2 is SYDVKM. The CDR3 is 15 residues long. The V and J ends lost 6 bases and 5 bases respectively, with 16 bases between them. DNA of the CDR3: TGTGCCAGCAGGACCGGGACAATTAAAACCGGGGAGCTGTTTTTT. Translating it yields CASRTGTIKTGELFF.

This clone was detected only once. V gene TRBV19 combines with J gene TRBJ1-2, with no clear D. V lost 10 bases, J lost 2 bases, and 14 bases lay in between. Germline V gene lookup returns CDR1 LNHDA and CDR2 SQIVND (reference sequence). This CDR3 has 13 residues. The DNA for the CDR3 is TGTGCCATCTCGAGGTCGGGGAACTATGGCTACACCTTC. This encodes CAISRSGNYGYTF.

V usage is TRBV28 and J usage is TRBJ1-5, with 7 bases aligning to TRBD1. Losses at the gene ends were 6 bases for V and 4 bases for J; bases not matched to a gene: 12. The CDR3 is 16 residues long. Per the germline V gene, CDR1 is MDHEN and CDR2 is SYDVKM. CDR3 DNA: TGTGCCAGCAGATCATTGACAGGGACCCTAAATCAGCCCCAGCATTTT. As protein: CASRSLTGTLNQPQHF. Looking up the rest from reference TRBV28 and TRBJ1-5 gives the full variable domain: DVKVTQSSRYLVKRTGEKVFLECVQDMDHENMFWYRQDPGLGLRLIYFSYDVKMKEKGDIPEGYSVSREKKERFSLILESASTNQTSMYLCASRSLTGTLNQPQHFGDGTRLSIL.

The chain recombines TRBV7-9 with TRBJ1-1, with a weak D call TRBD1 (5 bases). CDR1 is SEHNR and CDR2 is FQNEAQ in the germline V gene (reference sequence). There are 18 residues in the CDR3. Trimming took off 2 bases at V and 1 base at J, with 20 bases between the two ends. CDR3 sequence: CASSLSGVKTVWNTEAFF. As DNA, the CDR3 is TGTGCCAGCAGCTTAAGCGGGGTAAAGACAGTTTGGAACACTGAAGCTTTCTTT. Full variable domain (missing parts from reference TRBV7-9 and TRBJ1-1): DTGVSQNPRHKITKRGQNVTFRCDPISEHNRLYWYRQTLGQGPEFLTYFQNEAQLEKSRLLSDRFSAERPKGSFSTLEIQRTEQGDSAMYLCASSLSGVKTVWNTEAFFGQGTRLTVV.

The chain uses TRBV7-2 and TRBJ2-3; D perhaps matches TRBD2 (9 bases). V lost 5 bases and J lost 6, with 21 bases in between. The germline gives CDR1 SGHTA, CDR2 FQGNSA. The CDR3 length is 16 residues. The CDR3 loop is CASSQGAGGSLDTQYF. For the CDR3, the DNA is TGTGCCAGCAGCCAGGGGGCGGGGGGGTCGCTTGATACGCAGTATTTT.

CDR3 region: CASSLNRGGEQYF. The CDR3, as DNA: TGTGCCAGCAGCTTAAACAGGGGAGGCGAGCAGTACTTC. This chain uses TRBV5-6 with TRBJ2-7; maybe TRBD1 (7 bases). Trimming left V 2 bases short and J 6 bases short, with 12 bases between. CDR3 length equals 13 residues. CDR1 is SGHDT and CDR2 is YYEEEE in the germline V gene.

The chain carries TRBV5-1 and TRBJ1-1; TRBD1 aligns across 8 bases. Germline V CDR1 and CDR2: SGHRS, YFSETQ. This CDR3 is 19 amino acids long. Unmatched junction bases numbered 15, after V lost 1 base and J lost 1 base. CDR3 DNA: TGCGCCAGCAGCTTGTACCTTGGGACAGGAATGGTCCCGAACACTGAAGCTTTCTTT. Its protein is CASSLYLGTGMVPNTEAFF.

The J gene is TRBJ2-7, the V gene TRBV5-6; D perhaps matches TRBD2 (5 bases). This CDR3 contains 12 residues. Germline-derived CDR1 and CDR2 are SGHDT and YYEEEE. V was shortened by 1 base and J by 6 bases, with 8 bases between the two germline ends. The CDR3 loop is CASSLSGCEQYV. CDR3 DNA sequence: TGTGCCAGCAGCTTGTCGGGGTGCGAGCAGTACGTC.

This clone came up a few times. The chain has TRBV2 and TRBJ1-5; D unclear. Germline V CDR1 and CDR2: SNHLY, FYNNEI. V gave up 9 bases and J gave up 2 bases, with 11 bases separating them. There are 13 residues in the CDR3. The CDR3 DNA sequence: TGTGCCAGTGGCCCGGCGGGCAATCAGCCCCAGCATTTT. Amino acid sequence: CASGPAGNQPQHF.

In nucleotides, the CDR3 is TGTGCCAGTACCCCCCGGGGTGGGACTGAAGCTTTCTTT. It encodes CASTPRGGTEAFF. The chain is built from TRBV19 and TRBJ1-1; D gene unclear. Trimming removed 7 bases at V and 5 bases at J, with 14 bases between. Germline CDR1 and CDR2: LNHDA and SQIVND (reference sequence). The CDR3 extends over 13 amino acids.

The chain's CDR3 is CASRRGVGTDTQYF. The CDR3 coding sequence is TGTGCCAGCAGGCGGGGGGTTGGCACAGATACGCAGTATTTT. The rearrangement uses TRBV5-4 and TRBJ2-3, with 8 bases identical to TRBD2. The length of the CDR3 is 14 residues. Germline CDR1 is SGHNT and CDR2 is YYREEE (reference sequence). The ends lost 5 bases at V and 1 base at J; junction bases unmatched: 3.

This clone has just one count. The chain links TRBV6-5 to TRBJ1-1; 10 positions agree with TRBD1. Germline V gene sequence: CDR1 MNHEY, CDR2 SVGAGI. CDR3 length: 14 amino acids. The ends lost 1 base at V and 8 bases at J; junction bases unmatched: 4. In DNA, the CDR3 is TGTGCCAGCAGTTACTTCGACAGGGGGCCGGAAGCTTTCTTT. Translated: CASSYFDRGPEAFF.

The CDR3: CASSSGTGHYNEQFF. CDR3 nucleotides: TGTGCCAGCAGTTCCGGGACAGGGCATTACAATGAGCAGTTCTTC. The chain is built from TRBV6-5 and TRBJ2-1; the match to TRBD1 covers 9 bases. The germline gives CDR1 MNHEY, CDR2 SVGAGI. This CDR3 is built from 15 residues. V was clipped by 4 bases and J by 4 bases; unmatched bases: 5.

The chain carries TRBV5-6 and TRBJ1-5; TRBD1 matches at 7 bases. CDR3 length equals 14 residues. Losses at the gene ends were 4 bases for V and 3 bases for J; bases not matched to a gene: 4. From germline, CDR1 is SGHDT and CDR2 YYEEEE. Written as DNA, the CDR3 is TGTGCCAGCAGCGCCGGGACAGTCAATCAGCCCCAGCATTTT. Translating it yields CASSAGTVNQPQHF. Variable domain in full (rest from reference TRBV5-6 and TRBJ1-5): DAGVTQSPTHLIKTRGQQVTLRCSPKSGHDTVSWYQQALGQGPQFIFQYYEEEERQRGNFPDRFSGHQFPNYSSELNVNALLLGDSALYLCASSAGTVNQPQHFGDGTRLSIL.

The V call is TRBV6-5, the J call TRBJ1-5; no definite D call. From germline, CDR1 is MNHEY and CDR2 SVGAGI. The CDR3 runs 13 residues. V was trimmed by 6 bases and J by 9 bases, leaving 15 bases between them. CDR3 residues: CASRGSGVGPQHF. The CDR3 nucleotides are TGTGCCAGCAGGGGATCCGGGGTTGGGCCCCAGCATTTT.

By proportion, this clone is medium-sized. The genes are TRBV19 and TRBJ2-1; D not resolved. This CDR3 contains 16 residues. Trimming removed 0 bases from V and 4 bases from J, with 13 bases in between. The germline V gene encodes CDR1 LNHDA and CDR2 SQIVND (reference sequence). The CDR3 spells CASSIDSQVTYNEQFF. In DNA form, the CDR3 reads TGTGCCAGTAGTATAGATAGTCAGGTGACATACAATGAGCAGTTCTTC.

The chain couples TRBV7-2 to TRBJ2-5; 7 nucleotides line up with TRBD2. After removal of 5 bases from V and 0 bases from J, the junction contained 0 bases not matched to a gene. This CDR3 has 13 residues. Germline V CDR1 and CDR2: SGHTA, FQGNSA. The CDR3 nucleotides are TGTGCCAGCAGCGGGACTAACCAAGAGACCCAGTACTTC. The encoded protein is CASSGTNQETQYF.

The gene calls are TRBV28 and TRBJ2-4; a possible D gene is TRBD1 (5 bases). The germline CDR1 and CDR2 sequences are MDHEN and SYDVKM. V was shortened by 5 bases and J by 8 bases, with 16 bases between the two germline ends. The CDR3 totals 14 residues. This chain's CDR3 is CASSPQGFGDIQYF. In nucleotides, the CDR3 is TGTGCCAGCAGTCCCCAGGGTTTTGGGGACATTCAGTACTTC.

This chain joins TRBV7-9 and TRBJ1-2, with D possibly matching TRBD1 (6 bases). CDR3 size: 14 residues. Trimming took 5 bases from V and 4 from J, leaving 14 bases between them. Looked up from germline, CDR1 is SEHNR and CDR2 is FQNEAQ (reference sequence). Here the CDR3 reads CASSPGQTLYGYTF. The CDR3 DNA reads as TGTGCCAGCAGCCCCGGACAGACGCTCTATGGCTACACCTTC.

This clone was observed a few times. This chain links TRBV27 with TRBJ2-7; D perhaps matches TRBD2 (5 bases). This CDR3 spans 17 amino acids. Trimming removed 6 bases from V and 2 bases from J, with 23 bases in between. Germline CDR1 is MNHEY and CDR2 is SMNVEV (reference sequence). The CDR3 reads CASRHRGRKLPTYEQYF. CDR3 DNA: TGTGCCAGCAGGCACCGGGGTAGAAAGCTTCCCACCTACGAGCAGTACTTC.

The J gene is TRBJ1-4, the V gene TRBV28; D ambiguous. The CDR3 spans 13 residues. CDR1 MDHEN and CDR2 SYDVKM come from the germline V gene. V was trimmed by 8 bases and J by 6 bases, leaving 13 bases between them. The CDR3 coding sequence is TGTGCCAGCTCTCGGGGAAGGGATGAAAAACTGTTTTTT. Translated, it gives CASSRGRDEKLFF. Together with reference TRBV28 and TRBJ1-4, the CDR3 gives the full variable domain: DVKVTQSSRYLVKRTGEKVFLECVQDMDHENMFWYRQDPGLGLRLIYFSYDVKMKEKGDIPEGYSVSREKKERFSLILESASTNQTSMYLCASSRGRDEKLFFGSGTQLSVL.